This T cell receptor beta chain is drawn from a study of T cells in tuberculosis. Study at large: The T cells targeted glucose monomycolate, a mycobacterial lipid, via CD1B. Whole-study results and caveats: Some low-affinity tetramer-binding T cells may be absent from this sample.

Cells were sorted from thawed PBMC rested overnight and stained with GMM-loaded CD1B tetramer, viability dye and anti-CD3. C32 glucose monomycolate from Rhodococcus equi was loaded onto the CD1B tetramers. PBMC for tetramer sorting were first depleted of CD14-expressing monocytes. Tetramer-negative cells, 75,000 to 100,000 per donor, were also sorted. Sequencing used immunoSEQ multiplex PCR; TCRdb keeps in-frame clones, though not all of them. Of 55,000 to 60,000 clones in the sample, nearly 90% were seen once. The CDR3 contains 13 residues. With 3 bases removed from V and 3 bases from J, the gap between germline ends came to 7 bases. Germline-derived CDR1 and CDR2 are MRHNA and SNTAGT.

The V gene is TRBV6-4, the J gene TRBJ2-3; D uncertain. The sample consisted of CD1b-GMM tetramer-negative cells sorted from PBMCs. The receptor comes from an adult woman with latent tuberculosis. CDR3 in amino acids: CASSEQETDTQYF. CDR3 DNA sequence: TGTGCCAGCAGTGAGCAAGAGACAGATACGCAGTATTTT.